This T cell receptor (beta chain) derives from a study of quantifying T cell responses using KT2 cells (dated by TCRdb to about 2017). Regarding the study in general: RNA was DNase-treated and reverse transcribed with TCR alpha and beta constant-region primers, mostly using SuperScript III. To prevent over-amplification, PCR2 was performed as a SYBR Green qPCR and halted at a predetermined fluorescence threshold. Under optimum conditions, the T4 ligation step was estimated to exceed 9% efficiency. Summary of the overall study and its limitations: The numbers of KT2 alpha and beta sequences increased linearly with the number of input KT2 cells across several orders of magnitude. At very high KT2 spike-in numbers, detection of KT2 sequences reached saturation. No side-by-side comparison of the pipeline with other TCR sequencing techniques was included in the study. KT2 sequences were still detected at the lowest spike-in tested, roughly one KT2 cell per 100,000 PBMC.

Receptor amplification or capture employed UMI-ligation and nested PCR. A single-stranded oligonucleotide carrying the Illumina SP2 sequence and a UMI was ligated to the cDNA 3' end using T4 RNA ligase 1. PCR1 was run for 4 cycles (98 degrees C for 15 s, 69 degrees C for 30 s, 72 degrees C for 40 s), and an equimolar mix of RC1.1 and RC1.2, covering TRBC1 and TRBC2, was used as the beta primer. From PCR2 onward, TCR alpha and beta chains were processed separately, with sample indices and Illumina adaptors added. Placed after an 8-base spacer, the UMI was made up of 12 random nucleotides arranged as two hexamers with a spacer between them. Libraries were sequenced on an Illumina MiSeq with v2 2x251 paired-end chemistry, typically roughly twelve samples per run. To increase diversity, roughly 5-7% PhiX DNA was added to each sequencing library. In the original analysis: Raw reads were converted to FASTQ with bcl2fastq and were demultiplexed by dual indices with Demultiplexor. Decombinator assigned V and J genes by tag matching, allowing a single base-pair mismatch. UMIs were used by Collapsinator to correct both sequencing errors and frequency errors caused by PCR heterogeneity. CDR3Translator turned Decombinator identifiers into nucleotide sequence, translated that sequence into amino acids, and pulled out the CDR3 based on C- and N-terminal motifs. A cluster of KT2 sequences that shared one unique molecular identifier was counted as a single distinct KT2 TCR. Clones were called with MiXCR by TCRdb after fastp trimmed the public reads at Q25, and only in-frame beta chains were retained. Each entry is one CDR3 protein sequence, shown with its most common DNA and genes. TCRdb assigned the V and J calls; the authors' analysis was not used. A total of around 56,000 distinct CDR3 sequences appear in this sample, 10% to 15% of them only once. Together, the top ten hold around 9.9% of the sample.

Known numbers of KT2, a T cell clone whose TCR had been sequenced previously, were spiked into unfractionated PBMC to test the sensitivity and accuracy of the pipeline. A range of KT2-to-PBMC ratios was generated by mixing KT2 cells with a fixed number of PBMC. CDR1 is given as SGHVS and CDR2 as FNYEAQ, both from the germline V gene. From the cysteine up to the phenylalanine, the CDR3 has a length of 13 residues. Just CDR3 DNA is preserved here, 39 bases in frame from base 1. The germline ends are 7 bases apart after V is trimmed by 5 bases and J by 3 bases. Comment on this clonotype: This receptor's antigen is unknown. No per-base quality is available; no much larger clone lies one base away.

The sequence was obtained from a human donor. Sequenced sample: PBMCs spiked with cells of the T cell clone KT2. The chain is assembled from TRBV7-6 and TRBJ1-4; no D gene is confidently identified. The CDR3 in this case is CASSLPPNEKLFF. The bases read TGTGCCAGCAGCCTTCCCCCTAATGAAAAACTGTTTTTT. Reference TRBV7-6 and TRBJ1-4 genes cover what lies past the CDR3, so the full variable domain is GAGVSQSPRYKVTKRGQDVALRCDPISGHVSLYWYRQALGQGPEFLTYFNYEAQQDKSGLPNDRFSAERPEGSISTLTIQRTEQRDSAMYRCASSLPPNEKLFFGSGTQLSVL.